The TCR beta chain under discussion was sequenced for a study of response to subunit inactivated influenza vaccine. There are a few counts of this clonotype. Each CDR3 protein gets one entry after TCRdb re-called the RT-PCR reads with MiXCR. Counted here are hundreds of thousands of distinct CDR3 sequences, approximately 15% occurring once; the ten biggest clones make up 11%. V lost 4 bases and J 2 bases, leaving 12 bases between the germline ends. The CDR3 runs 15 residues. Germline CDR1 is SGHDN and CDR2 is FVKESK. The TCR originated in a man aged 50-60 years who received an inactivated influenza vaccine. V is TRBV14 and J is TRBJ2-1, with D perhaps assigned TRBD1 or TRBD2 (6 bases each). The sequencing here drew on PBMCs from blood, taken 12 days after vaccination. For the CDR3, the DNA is TGTGCCAGCAGCCGAATGGGGGGCGCCTACAATGAGCAGTTCTTC. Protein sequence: CASSRMGGAYNEQFF.